These 23 T cell receptor beta chains were sequenced from one sample in a study of tumor-infiltrating lymphocytes in primary liver carcinoma (dated by TCRdb to 2016 to 2017). The listed sequencing device is Illumina HiSeq 2500. TCRbeta-specific cDNA was reverse-transcribed from 500 ng total RNA using a constant-region primer and ProtoScript II reverse transcriptase. Three nested multiplex PCR rounds, following a slightly modified ARM-PCR procedure, were used to build the TCRbeta libraries. Each of the first two PCR rounds ran for approximately 11 cycles using multiplex TRBV1-TRBV30 forward primers together with a Cbeta reverse primer. TCRdb itself trimmed the public reads at Q25 with fastp, ran MiXCR and retained productive beta chains. For every CDR3 protein sequence, its rows merge into one entry that carries the most common genes and DNA. This sample holds about 120,000 distinct CDR3 sequences; about two thirds were observed only once. The top ten hold over 8% of the sample.

Total RNA and DNA were co-extracted from about 20-30 mg of bulk tissue with the AllPrep DNA/RNA mini kit, without cell sorting. Sequencing was performed on tumor-adjacent normal liver tissue. Every receptor here comes from a woman aged 60-70 years with primary liver carcinoma and hepatitis B virus infection.

As for this clonotype: One end of the junction fails to match germline, which may point to a read error. The J gene is TRBJ2-5, the V gene TRBV6-1, with D possibly matching TRBD2 (6 bases). Germline values: CDR1 MNHNS, CDR2 SASEGT. The length of the CDR3 is 15 residues. The chain's CDR3 is CASSVRDSQQETLYF. DNA of the CDR3: TGTGCCAGTAGTGTCCGGGACTCTCAACAAGAGACCCTGTACTTC.

As concerns this clonotype: One end of the junction is discordant with germline, which a read error may explain. The V gene is TRBV13, the J gene TRBJ2-7; D is unresolved. CDR1 PRHDT and CDR2 FYEKMQ come from the germline V gene (reference sequence). The CDR3 is 16 residues long. The CDR3 bases are TGTGCCAGCAGCTTAGGTGGGTTCCGACCTGCCTACGAGCGGTACTTC. Translating gives CASSLGGFRPAYERYF.

Worth noting for this clonotype: The junction differs from germline at one of its ends, possibly a read error. The J gene is TRBJ2-3, the V gene TRBV4-1, with D perhaps being TRBD1 or TRBD2 (5 bases each). The germline V gene has CDR1 MGHRA and CDR2 YSYEKL. The CDR3 consists of 16 residues. The chain's CDR3 is CTSSQIGGTSLDTQYF. The CDR3 coding sequence is TGCACCAGCAGCCAAATTGGGGGTACGAGTCTAGATACGCAGTATTTT.

As concerns this clonotype: The germline gene is not matched at one end of the junction; a read error may be the cause. J is TRBJ2-2 and V is TRBV11-3, with 8 bases aligning to TRBD1. This CDR3 is 15 amino acids long. Germline CDR1 and CDR2: SGHNT and YENEEA. The CDR3 DNA reads TGTACCAGCAACCAGGGGGCTAGCAGCACCGGGGAGCCGTTTTTT. This sequence encodes CTSNQGASSTGEPFF. Complete variable domain (other parts from reference TRBV11-3 and TRBJ2-2): EAGVVQSPRYKIIEKKQPVAFWCNPISGHNTLYWYLQNLGQGPELLIRYENEEAVDDSQLPKDRFSAERLKGVDSTLKIQPAELGDSAVYLCTSNQGASSTGEPFFGEGSRLTVL.

For this clonotype: Its ends do not fully match the called genes, so a read error is possible. This chain uses TRBV6-1 with TRBJ1-1; D is undetermined. This CDR3 is 12 amino acids long. Germline V CDR1 and CDR2: MNHNS, SASEGT. CDR3 amino acids: CASSEVWTLPNF. The DNA for the CDR3 is TGTGCCAGCAGTGAAGTTTGGACCTTGCCCAACTTT.

This chain connects TRBV6-5 to TRBJ2-7; the D gene is possibly TRBD1 (6 bases). The germline V gene has CDR1 MNHEY and CDR2 SVGAGI. Trimming removed 6 bases at V and 6 bases at J, with 9 bases between. The CDR3 spans 11 residues. CDR3 in amino acids: CASSQGIEQYF. The DNA for the CDR3 is TGTGCCAGCAGCCAGGGGATCGAGCAGTACTTC.

In its sample, this clonotype was seen many times. The chain links TRBV29-1 to TRBJ2-2, with D possibly being TRBD1 (6 bases). The CDR3 length is 13 residues. Germline CDR1 is SQVTM and CDR2 is ANQGSEA. Trimming stripped 8 bases from V and 4 bases from J, with 14 bases between. CDR3 DNA: TGCAGCTCCCGGACAGAGAGCACCGGGGAGCTGTTTTTT. Translation gives CSSRTESTGELFF.

For this clonotype: A much larger clone is a single base away; this may be a read error. V gene TRBV7-9 combines with J gene TRBJ2-7; TRBD2 aligns across 7 bases. This CDR3 has 12 residues. Germline V gives CDR1 SEHNR, CDR2 FQNEAQ (reference sequence). The CDR3 loop reads CTSGAAENEQYF. The CDR3 DNA follows: TGTACCAGCGGGGCGGCCGAAAACGAGCAGTACTTC.

Notes on this clonotype: A much larger clone is a single base away; this may be a read error. This chain connects TRBV5-1 to TRBJ2-3, with TRBD1 as a possible D gene (6 bases). The germline gives CDR1 SGHRS, CDR2 YFSETQ. Deletions cut 4 bases from V and 4 bases from J, with 16 bases between. The CDR3 has 15 amino acids. This CDR3 reads CASSTGTLEADTQYF. DNA for the CDR3: TGCGCCAGCAGCACCGGGACACTCGAGGCAGATACGCAGTATTTT. Using reference TRBV5-1 and TRBJ2-3 for the parts outside the CDR3, the full variable domain is KAGVTQTPRYLIKTRGQQVTLSCSPISGHRSVSWYQQTPGQGLQFLFEYFSETQRNKGNFPGRFSGRQFSNSRSEMNVSTLELGDSALYLCASSTGTLEADTQYFGPGTRLTVL.

In regard to this clonotype: It is unclear where the CDR3 begins or ends on the DNA, so no DNA is shown, and the CDR3 is as TCRdb lists it. CDR3 amino acids: CSVASGAFSYEQYF. This chain uses TRBV29-1 with TRBJ2-7; no check of the table's D call, TRBD1, against the DNA was made. CDR1 and CDR2 (germline): SQVTM, ANQGSEA. The CDR3 extends over 14 residues, inclusive of both ends.

About this clonotype: A much larger clone differs from this one at a single base, so this may be a read error. This sequence joins TRBV28 and TRBJ1-2; D unclear. Germline V gene sequence: CDR1 MDHEN, CDR2 SYDVKM. The CDR3 has 12 amino acids. CDR3 coding DNA: TGTACCAGCAGTTTTGGAGGGTATGGCTACACCTTC. It specifies CTSSFGGYGYTF.

This clonotype was observed a few times. This chain links TRBV2 with TRBJ2-4; TRBD2 might be the D (6 bases). Trimming shortened V by 7 bases and J by 1 base, and 17 bases separated the two germline ends. There are 16 residues in the CDR3. Per germline, CDR1 SNHLY and CDR2 FYNNEI. This CDR3 reads CASMGGGFRAKNIQYF. The CDR3 DNA sequence: TGTGCCAGCATGGGCGGAGGGTTTAGGGCCAAAAACATTCAGTACTTC.

The chain recombines TRBV28 with TRBJ1-2; D unclear. CDR1 MDHEN and CDR2 SYDVKM come from the germline V gene. CDR3 length: 13 amino acids. The V end lost 6 bases, the J end lost 6 bases, and 14 bases lay between the germline ends. The CDR3 sequence: CASRRRAPHGYTF. The CDR3 DNA reads TGTGCCAGCAGGAGACGAGCCCCCCATGGCTACACCTTC.

With regard to this clonotype: Germline and junction disagree at one end, which may indicate a read error. This rearrangement joins TRBV7-9 to TRBJ2-1; D tentatively fits TRBD1 or TRBD2 (5 bases each). Germline V CDR1 and CDR2: SEHNR, FQNEAQ (reference sequence). The CDR3 spans 13 residues. The CDR3 region is CASSPVGVGEHFF. The CDR3 bases are TGTGCCAGCAGCCCCGTAGGCGTAGGGGAGCACTTCTTC.

Remarks on this clonotype: Given the absence of the conserved phenylalanine or tryptophan at the CDR3 end, a read error is likely. Because the CDR3's place on the DNA is in doubt, the DNA is left out and the CDR3 is given as listed by TCRdb. This sequence joins TRBV6-1 and TRBJ2-6; the D call in the table, TRBD1, was not verified against the DNA. Germline CDR1 is MNHNS and CDR2 is SASEGT. The CDR3 length equals 17 residues, ends included. The CDR3 here is CASSEGQGALGANVLAS.

In regard to this clonotype: A junction boundary mismatches the germline segment, possibly from a read error. The genes are TRBV11-2 and TRBJ2-1, with TRBD1 matching over 10 bases. This CDR3 has 15 residues. Germline V lookup: CDR1 SGHAT, CDR2 FQNNGV. This CDR3 is CASSLSRDRGNEQSF. As DNA, the CDR3 is TGTGCCAGCAGCTTATCCAGGGACAGGGGCAATGAGCAGTCCTTC.

In regard to this clonotype: The junction differs from germline at one of its ends, possibly a read error. V is TRBV11-2 and J is TRBJ1-1, with 8 bases lining up with TRBD1. CDR1 is SGHAT and CDR2 is FQNNGV in the germline V gene. The CDR3 length is 16 residues. This CDR3 reads CASSSLTGGWNIEDFF. The CDR3 DNA sequence: TGTGCCAGCAGCTCCTTAACAGGGGGTTGGAACATTGAAGATTTCTTT.

A word on this clonotype: One end of the junction varies from germline; a read error may be responsible. The V call is TRBV10-3, the J call TRBJ2-7, with a weak D call TRBD1 (6 bases). CDR1 ENHRY and CDR2 SYGVKD come from the germline V gene. The CDR3 has 15 residues. For the CDR3, the DNA is TGTGCCATCAGTGAAGCTGCTGGGGGCCGCTACGAGCAGTGCTTC. It encodes CAISEAAGGRYEQCF.

This rearrangement joins TRBV23-1 to TRBJ2-1; D gene uncertain. TRBV23-1 is given ORF status, its function remaining uncertain. The CDR3 contains 16 residues. V was pared by 3 bases and J by 0 bases, with 12 bases between. The CDR3 loop is CASSHIWFRSYNEQFF. CDR3 nucleotides: TGCGCCAGCAGTCATATATGGTTTCGCTCCTACAATGAGCAGTTCTTC.

The chain links TRBV11-2 to TRBJ1-2; D perhaps matches TRBD1 (5 bases). Germline V gene sequence: CDR1 SGHAT, CDR2 FQNNGV. The CDR3 is 13 amino acids. The CDR3 DNA reads TGTGTTAGCAGCTTAGGGGCCGGTTTTGGATACACCTTC. This encodes CVSSLGAGFGYTF.

The chain combines TRBV29-1 with TRBJ1-2, with D possibly TRBD1 on 6 matching bases. CDR3 length: 14 residues. Germline CDR1 reads SQVTM; CDR2 reads ANQGSEA. The V and J ends lost 6 bases and 4 bases respectively, with 18 bases between them. The CDR3 spells CSVKFGQSIYGYTF. The CDR3 DNA is TGCAGCGTCAAGTTTGGACAGTCGATCTATGGCTACACCTTC.

To note about this clonotype: This may arise from a read error, as a much more abundant clone is one base away. V is TRBV11-1 and J is TRBJ2-1; 8 positions agree with TRBD1. In germline, CDR1 is SGHAT, CDR2 FQDESV (reference sequence). Trimming at V came to 5 bases and at J to 0 bases, leaving 3 bases not matched to a gene. The CDR3 is 15 amino acids. The CDR3 coding sequence is TGTGCCAGCAGCCGGGGACAGGCCTCCTACAATGAGCAGTTCTTC. Translation: CASSRGQASYNEQFF.

In its sample, this clonotype was seen many times. The genes are TRBV11-3 and TRBJ2-1; D is possibly TRBD2 (6 bases). The CDR3 runs 13 residues. Germline lookup yields CDR1 SGHNT and CDR2 YENEEA. V gave up 3 bases and J gave up 15 bases, with 18 bases separating them. This CDR3 reads CASSFRGPGLLFF. The CDR3 region has the DNA TGTGCCAGCAGCTTCCGTGGGCCCGGACTACTGTTCTTC.